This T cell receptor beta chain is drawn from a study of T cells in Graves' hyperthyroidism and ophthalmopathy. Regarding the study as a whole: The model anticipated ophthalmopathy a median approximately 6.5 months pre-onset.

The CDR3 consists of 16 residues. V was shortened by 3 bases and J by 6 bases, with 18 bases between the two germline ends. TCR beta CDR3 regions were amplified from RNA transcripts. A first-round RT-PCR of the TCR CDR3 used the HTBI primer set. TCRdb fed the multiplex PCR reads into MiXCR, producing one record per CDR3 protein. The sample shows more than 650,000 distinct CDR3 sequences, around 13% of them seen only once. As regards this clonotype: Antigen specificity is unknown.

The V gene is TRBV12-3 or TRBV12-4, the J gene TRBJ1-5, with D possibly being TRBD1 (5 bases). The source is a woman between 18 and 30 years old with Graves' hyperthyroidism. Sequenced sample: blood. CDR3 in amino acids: CASSLDLRGGGQPQHF. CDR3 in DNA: TGTGCCAGCAGTTTGGACCTGCGCGGGGGGGGTCAGCCCCAGCATTTT.